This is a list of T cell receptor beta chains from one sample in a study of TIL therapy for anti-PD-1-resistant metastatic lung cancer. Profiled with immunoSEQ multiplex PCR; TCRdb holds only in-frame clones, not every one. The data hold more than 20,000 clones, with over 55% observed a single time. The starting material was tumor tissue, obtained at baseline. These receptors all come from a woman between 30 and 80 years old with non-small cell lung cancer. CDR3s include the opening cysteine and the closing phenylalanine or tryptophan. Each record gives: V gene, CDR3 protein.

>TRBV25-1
CATTSGRNHNEQFF
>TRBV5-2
CASSQDRLTGGYTF
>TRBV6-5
CASSPTLAGANVLTF
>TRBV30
CAWKDFQGKRLGYEQFF
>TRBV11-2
CASSSGQGQIYGYTF
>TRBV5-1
CASSLRPDSGGHEQFF
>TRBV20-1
CSAPAPYEQYF
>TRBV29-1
CSVEASGNSYNEQFF
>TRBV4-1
CASSQGETGTKYEQYF
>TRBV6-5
CASSYGAQGQGEQYF
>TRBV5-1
CASSLDRAETQYF
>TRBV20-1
CSARRDEQFF
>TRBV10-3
CAISESGTISSTDTQYF
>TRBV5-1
CASSLGDFDNEQFF
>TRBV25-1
CASSSRGVDTQYF
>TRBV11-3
CASSLGLNTEAFF
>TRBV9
CASSMGGLAGGPLYNEQFF
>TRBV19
CASSISNGNQPQHF
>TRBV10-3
CASAETGGANTGELFF
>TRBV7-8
CASSRGRNTEAFF
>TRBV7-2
CASSTRQGAGNTIYF
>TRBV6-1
CASSEAPPISMGNEQFF
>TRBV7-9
CASSRLVHEQFF
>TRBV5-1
CASSRDVYEQYF
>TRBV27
CASSLFNPGLAGLYNEQFF
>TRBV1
CTSRRDSPPNQPQHF
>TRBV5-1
CASSLWSSGQGQTYEQYF
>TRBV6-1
CASIGGSSYEQYF
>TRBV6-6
CASSTSGFYEQYF
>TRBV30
CAWSPLGQNTEAFF
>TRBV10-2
CASMKGFVDYEQYF
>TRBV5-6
CASSVAGGSGAFF
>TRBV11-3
CASSLSSNEKLFF
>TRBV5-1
CATPIRGAAEQYF
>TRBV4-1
CASSQTGTKEANEKLFF
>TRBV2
CASSDTESSYEQYF
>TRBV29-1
CSVEEGPYEQYF
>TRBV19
CASTPLTGQWGNTIYF
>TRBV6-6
CASSYAGQNYGYTF
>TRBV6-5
CASRVQGANYGYTF
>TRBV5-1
CASSRTGGLTDTQYF